The clone carrying this TCR beta chain was observed at least ten times. The antigen is undetermined. The data were obtained in a study of T-cell reconstitution after alpha-beta-depleted transplantation in children. Notes on the study in general: One year after transplant, T-cell counts and diversity came mostly from newly produced T cells. Reports say that about two months after transplant, the alpha-beta T cells came out of several hundred graft clones that had expanded. Recipient T cells and thymic progenitors that survived were the source of the high TCRbeta diversity seen at day 60 in some patients.

The library targeted TCRbeta and was prepared with unique molecular identifiers. TCRdb reprocessed the PCR reads with MiXCR, giving one entry per CDR3 protein. This table has around 72,000 distinct CDR3 sequences, roughly 4.5% appearing once. Germline values: CDR1 DFQATT, CDR2 SNEGSKA (reference sequence). The CDR3 is 16 amino acids. The V and J ends lost 3 bases and 0 bases, in that order; junction bases with no gene match: 8. The specimen was PBMCs, mostly from graft donor cells, collected 180 days after TCRalphabeta/CD19-depleted stem cell transplant. The rearrangement joins TRBV20-1 to TRBJ2-1; 7 nucleotides align to TRBD2. This receptor was taken from a boy under three years old who had a stem cell transplant for acute myeloid leukemia, so the T cells may come from the graft donor. The chain's CDR3 is CSARAPLAASYNEQFF. The CDR3 region has the DNA TGCAGTGCTAGGGCCCCCCTAGCGGCCTCCTACAATGAGCAGTTCTTC.